The clone carrying this T cell receptor (beta chain) was counted only a few times. Its target is unknown. This specimen belongs to a study of T cell responses to AZD1222 COVID-19 vaccine. Study-wide points: Only a handful of AZD1222 recipients, five to seven in all, had baseline seropositivity. There were vaccine-associated CD4 TCRs across spike, dominant at 160-218 and 743-854.

The V and J ends lost 5 bases and 3 bases respectively, with 4 bases between them. CDR1 and CDR2 (germline): PRHDT, FYEKMQ (reference sequence). The CDR3 consists of 12 residues. Some clones are missing from TCRdb's copy, which holds only in-frame ones; the method was immunoSEQ multiplex PCR. The data contain 150,000 or so clones, about 91% of them seen just once; the ten biggest clones take up more than 1.4%. This chain joins TRBV13 and TRBJ2-2; no clear D. This TCR came from an adult in good health. The specimen comprised peripheral blood, sampled on day 0 of AZD1222 vaccination. CDR3 amino acids: CASSPDTGELFF. The CDR3 coding sequence is TGTGCCAGCAGCCCCGACACCGGGGAGCTGTTTTTT.